These T cell receptor beta chains were read from a single sample in a study of multiple sclerosis patients with progressive multifocal leukoencephalopathy. TCRdb's copy holds only in-frame clones and misses some; the assay was immunoSEQ multiplex PCR. This table has about 30,000 clones, over 90% appearing once. Sequences were obtained from PBMCs. These receptors were collected from a man under 40 with multiple sclerosis. The CDR3 runs from the conserved cysteine through the conserved F or W. The order of the fields is V gene, clone size, J gene, D gene, CDR3 DNA, CDR3 protein. A D gene is named only where the DNA matches it firmly. The size field is filled for only some rows; it gives once, few, many or a size class.

V gene: TRBV5-1
clone size: .
J gene: TRBJ1-2
D gene: .
CDR3 DNA: TGCGCCAGCAGTATAGCCCGGGGCAGAGGCTATGGCTACACCTTC
CDR3 protein: CASSIARGRGYGYTF

V gene: TRBV7-3
clone size: .
J gene: TRBJ2-5
D gene: .
CDR3 DNA: TGTGCCAGCAGCCCTTTATACTGGGGATTCGGACAAGAGACCCAGTACTTC
CDR3 protein: CASSPLYWGFGQETQYF

V gene: TRBV6-1
clone size: .
J gene: TRBJ1-2
D gene: .
CDR3 DNA: TGTGCCACCTCTGAACTTGGGGGATCCACCTTC
CDR3 protein: CATSELGGSTF

V gene: TRBV11-3
clone size: .
J gene: TRBJ2-1
D gene: .
CDR3 DNA: TGTGCCAGCAGCTTTAGGAACAATGAGCAGTTCTTC
CDR3 protein: CASSFRNNEQFF

V gene: TRBV7-9
clone size: .
J gene: TRBJ1-1
D gene: .
CDR3 DNA: TGTGCCAGCAGCTTATTCGATGAGGGGACTGAAGCTTTCTTT
CDR3 protein: CASSLFDEGTEAFF

V gene: TRBV5-6
clone size: .
J gene: TRBJ1-1
D gene: .
CDR3 DNA: TGTGCCAGCAGCTTGTTACAGGGAATAAACACTGAAGCTTTCTTT
CDR3 protein: CASSLLQGINTEAFF

V gene: TRBV7-8
clone size: once
J gene: TRBJ2-7
D gene: .
CDR3 DNA: TGTGCCAGCGTGCCCCCACCCGGGACACCCTTTTTTGAGCAGTACTTC
CDR3 protein: CASVPPPGTPFFEQYF

V gene: TRBV4-2
clone size: .
J gene: TRBJ1-5
D gene: .
CDR3 DNA: TGTGCCAGCAGCCAAGACCCGTCGCAGGGCATCGTGCAGCCCCAGCATTTT
CDR3 protein: CASSQDPSQGIVQPQHF

V gene: TRBV19
clone size: .
J gene: TRBJ2-3
D gene: TRBD2
CDR3 DNA: TGTGCCAGTCGAGAGCTAGCGGGAGGGCAAGATACGCAGTATTTT
CDR3 protein: CASRELAGGQDTQYF

V gene: TRBV5-1
clone size: .
J gene: TRBJ2-7
D gene: TRBD2
CDR3 DNA: TGCGCCAGCAGCTTGGGTACGGGAGGGGGTTACGAGCAGTACTTC
CDR3 protein: CASSLGTGGGYEQYF

V gene: TRBV4-2
clone size: .
J gene: TRBJ1-1
D gene: .
CDR3 DNA: TGTGCCAGCAGCCAAGAAACAGGTGACGCTGAAGCTTTCTTT
CDR3 protein: CASSQETGDAEAFF

V gene: TRBV13
clone size: .
J gene: TRBJ2-4
D gene: .
CDR3 DNA: TGTGCCAGCAGTCCCAGACCGATGGCCAAAAACATTCAGTACTTC
CDR3 protein: CASSPRPMAKNIQYF

V gene: TRBV15
clone size: .
J gene: TRBJ1-5
D gene: TRBD1
CDR3 DNA: TGTGCCACCAGCAGCCGGGACAGGGTTACCGATCAGCCCCAGCATTTT
CDR3 protein: CATSSRDRVTDQPQHF

V gene: TRBV11-3
clone size: .
J gene: TRBJ2-4
D gene: TRBD1
CDR3 DNA: TGTGCCAGCAGCTCCCGGGACAGGGGTGTATCGGACATTCAGTACTTC
CDR3 protein: CASSSRDRGVSDIQYF

V gene: TRBV29-1
clone size: .
J gene: TRBJ2-2
D gene: .
CDR3 DNA: TGCAGCGTTCCAGGACCGAGTAACACCGGGGAGCTGTTTTTT
CDR3 protein: CSVPGPSNTGELFF

V gene: TRBV4-1
clone size: .
J gene: TRBJ2-7
D gene: .
CDR3 DNA: TGCGCCAGCAGCCAGGATACAGGCCATACAACCTACGAGCAGTACTTC
CDR3 protein: CASSQDTGHTTYEQYF

V gene: TRBV18
clone size: .
J gene: TRBJ1-1
D gene: .
CDR3 DNA: TGTGCCAGCTCATTTGACAGTAGAAACACTGAAGCTTTCTTT
CDR3 protein: CASSFDSRNTEAFF

V gene: TRBV7-9
clone size: .
J gene: TRBJ1-2
D gene: .
CDR3 DNA: TGTGCCAGCAGCTTAGACTCTGGGGCCAACTATGGCTACACCTTC
CDR3 protein: CASSLDSGANYGYTF

V gene: TRBV30
clone size: .
J gene: TRBJ1-1
D gene: .
CDR3 DNA: TGTGCCTGGAGTCAAGAGGGTTACTCCTTTCCGTGGGGAGCTTTCTTT
CDR3 protein: CAWSQEGYSFPWGAFF

V gene: TRBV2
clone size: .
J gene: TRBJ1-6
D gene: .
CDR3 DNA: TGTGCCAGCAGTGGAGGAATTTCCAATTCACCCCTCCACTTT
CDR3 protein: CASSGGISNSPLHF

V gene: TRBV7-6
clone size: .
J gene: TRBJ1-3
D gene: .
CDR3 DNA: TGTGCCAGCAGCTTAGATCCCGGAAACACCATATATTTT
CDR3 protein: CASSLDPGNTIYF

V gene: TRBV13
clone size: .
J gene: TRBJ1-4
D gene: .
CDR3 DNA: TGTGCCAGCAGCGTGGGGATCAATGAAAAACTGTTTTTT
CDR3 protein: CASSVGINEKLFF

V gene: TRBV5-1
clone size: .
J gene: TRBJ1-4
D gene: .
CDR3 DNA: TGCGCCAGCAGCGATTTCGCGGGCCAGGTTAATGAAAAACTGTTTTTT
CDR3 protein: CASSDFAGQVNEKLFF

V gene: TRBV11-3
clone size: .
J gene: TRBJ2-1
D gene: TRBD2
CDR3 DNA: TGTGCCAGCAGTGGCAGGGAGGGCTACAATGAGCAGTTCTTC
CDR3 protein: CASSGREGYNEQFF

V gene: TRBV10-3
clone size: .
J gene: TRBJ2-1
D gene: TRBD2
CDR3 DNA: TGTGCCATCAGTGACCTAGCGGGAAGCTGGGAGCAGTTCTTC
CDR3 protein: CAISDLAGSWEQFF

V gene: TRBV7-2
clone size: once
J gene: TRBJ2-5
D gene: .
CDR3 DNA: TGTGCCAGCAGCACCTCTCTAGAGACCCAGTACTTC
CDR3 protein: CASSTSLETQYF

V gene: TRBV5-1
clone size: few
J gene: TRBJ1-2
D gene: .
CDR3 DNA: TGCGCCAGCAGCTTGGGGGCCTCTAACTATGGCTACACCTTC
CDR3 protein: CASSLGASNYGYTF

V gene: TRBV5-6
clone size: .
J gene: TRBJ1-2
D gene: .
CDR3 DNA: TGTGCCAGCAGCTTGGTCGCAGCCTATGGCTACACCTTC
CDR3 protein: CASSLVAAYGYTF

V gene: TRBV6-6
clone size: .
J gene: TRBJ1-2
D gene: .
CDR3 DNA: TGTGCCAGCAGGCTTCCCTCGACCAGCTTCGCTGGCTACACCTTC
CDR3 protein: CASRLPSTSFAGYTF

V gene: TRBV7-9
clone size: .
J gene: TRBJ1-2
D gene: .
CDR3 DNA: TGTGCCAGCAGCTTGGGACTAGACAGGATCTATGGCTACACCTTC
CDR3 protein: CASSLGLDRIYGYTF

V gene: TRBV10-1
clone size: .
J gene: TRBJ2-1
D gene: TRBD1
CDR3 DNA: TGCGCCAGCAGTGAGGGGACAGGTCCCTCCTACAATGAGCAGTTCTTC
CDR3 protein: CASSEGTGPSYNEQFF

V gene: TRBV4-3
clone size: .
J gene: TRBJ1-1
D gene: .
CDR3 DNA: TGCGCCAGCAGCCGAGGGATCGGGGCTGAAGCTTTCTTT
CDR3 protein: CASSRGIGAEAFF

V gene: TRBV11-3
clone size: once
J gene: TRBJ1-2
D gene: .
CDR3 DNA: TGTGCCAGCAGCCCGGGGGGACGGAGGGGCTACACCTTC
CDR3 protein: CASSPGGRRGYTF

V gene: TRBV6-1
clone size: .
J gene: TRBJ2-5
D gene: TRBD1
CDR3 DNA: TGTGCCAGCAGTGGGCTAGATACCACGGACAGGGTCCAAGAGACCCAGTACTTC
CDR3 protein: CASSGLDTTDRVQETQYF

V gene: TRBV18
clone size: .
J gene: TRBJ1-3
D gene: .
CDR3 DNA: TGTGCCAGCTCACGGACCGGGTCCCAGAGCTCTGGAAACACCATATATTTT
CDR3 protein: CASSRTGSQSSGNTIYF

V gene: TRBV7-8
clone size: .
J gene: TRBJ2-1
D gene: TRBD2
CDR3 DNA: TGTGCCAGCAGCTTATCCGGGACTAGCGTTACCGATGAGCAGTTCTTC
CDR3 protein: CASSLSGTSVTDEQFF

V gene: TRBV5-4
clone size: .
J gene: TRBJ2-7
D gene: TRBD2
CDR3 DNA: TGTGCCAGCAGCTTGGGGGCGGGAGGGCCGTACGAGCAGTACTTC
CDR3 protein: CASSLGAGGPYEQYF

V gene: TRBV27
clone size: .
J gene: TRBJ2-7
D gene: .
CDR3 DNA: TGTGCCAGCAGTTTCCACGGGAGAGGGTACGAGCAGTACTTC
CDR3 protein: CASSFHGRGYEQYF

V gene: TRBV4-1
clone size: .
J gene: TRBJ2-4
D gene: .
CDR3 DNA: TGCGCCAGCAGCCAAGCAGGGAACAAAAACATTCAGTACTTC
CDR3 protein: CASSQAGNKNIQYF

V gene: TRBV15
clone size: .
J gene: TRBJ1-4
D gene: TRBD1
CDR3 DNA: TGTGCCACCAGCCCACGGACAGGGGGGAATGAAAAACTGTTTTTT
CDR3 protein: CATSPRTGGNEKLFF

V gene: TRBV25-1
clone size: .
J gene: TRBJ2-1
D gene: .
CDR3 DNA: TGTGCCAGCAGTGAGGGTAGGGCTAGCTCCTACAATGAGCAGTTCTTC
CDR3 protein: CASSEGRASSYNEQFF

V gene: TRBV2
clone size: .
J gene: TRBJ2-7
D gene: .
CDR3 DNA: TGTGCCAGCAGCCAGGGGGGGGCGGTTTCATACGAGCAGTACTTC
CDR3 protein: CASSQGGAVSYEQYF

V gene: TRBV19
clone size: .
J gene: TRBJ1-1
D gene: .
CDR3 DNA: TGTGCCAGTAGTATAGGGACATTGGGGAACACTGAAGCTTTCTTT
CDR3 protein: CASSIGTLGNTEAFF

V gene: TRBV4-1
clone size: once
J gene: TRBJ2-7
D gene: .
CDR3 DNA: TGCGCCAGCAGCCAAGATTTTCGGTCACACTACGAGCAGTACTTC
CDR3 protein: CASSQDFRSHYEQYF

V gene: TRBV27
clone size: .
J gene: TRBJ2-5
D gene: .
CDR3 DNA: TGTGCCAGCAGGACCGGGGCCGGCGGGACAGAGACCCAGTACTTC
CDR3 protein: CASRTGAGGTETQYF

V gene: TRBV7-2
clone size: .
J gene: TRBJ2-7
D gene: TRBD1
CDR3 DNA: TGTGCCAGCAGCGTCGGGACAGGTTTCGAGCAGTACTTC
CDR3 protein: CASSVGTGFEQYF

V gene: TRBV27
clone size: .
J gene: TRBJ2-5
D gene: .
CDR3 DNA: TGTGCCAGCAGCCCACGGGGGGCAGGGGAGACCCAGTACTTC
CDR3 protein: CASSPRGAGETQYF

V gene: TRBV13
clone size: .
J gene: TRBJ1-3
D gene: .
CDR3 DNA: TGTGCCAGCAGCCTCGCAGGGTCTGGAAACACCATATATTTT
CDR3 protein: CASSLAGSGNTIYF

V gene: TRBV7-2
clone size: .
J gene: TRBJ2-2
D gene: .
CDR3 DNA: TGTGCCAGCAGCTTAGCGAGTGGGGGCCCCGGGGAGCTGTTTTTT
CDR3 protein: CASSLASGGPGELFF

V gene: TRBV6-6
clone size: .
J gene: TRBJ2-2
D gene: .
CDR3 DNA: TGTGCCAGCAGTTACTCGGGGCAGCTCCAGCTGTTTTTT
CDR3 protein: CASSYSGQLQLFF

V gene: TRBV19
clone size: .
J gene: TRBJ1-5
D gene: .
CDR3 DNA: TGTGCCAGTAGTACCCTTCCTTTCTCCAGGGGCAATCAGCCCCAGCATTTT
CDR3 protein: CASSTLPFSRGNQPQHF

V gene: TRBV18
clone size: .
J gene: TRBJ1-2
D gene: TRBD1
CDR3 DNA: TGTGCCAGCTCACCGACCCCCGGACAGGGGGTTACAGGTGGCTACACCTTC
CDR3 protein: CASSPTPGQGVTGGYTF

V gene: TRBV6-5
clone size: once
J gene: TRBJ1-2
D gene: .
CDR3 DNA: TGTGCCAGCAGTTCTTACGGTCCTAACTATGGCTACACCTTC
CDR3 protein: CASSSYGPNYGYTF

V gene: TRBV19
clone size: .
J gene: TRBJ2-6
D gene: .
CDR3 DNA: TGTGCCAGTAGTATTCAGGCCCGTGGGGCCAACGTCCTGACTTTC
CDR3 protein: CASSIQARGANVLTF

V gene: TRBV7-2
clone size: .
J gene: TRBJ2-1
D gene: .
CDR3 DNA: TGTGCCAGCAGCTTTTCCGGCGGGCCACCGTTCTTC
CDR3 protein: CASSFSGGPPFF

V gene: TRBV4-1
clone size: .
J gene: TRBJ2-5
D gene: TRBD2
CDR3 DNA: TGCGCCAGCAGCCGACTAGCTCTAGAGACCCAGTACTTC
CDR3 protein: CASSRLALETQYF

V gene: TRBV13
clone size: .
J gene: TRBJ2-7
D gene: .
CDR3 DNA: TGTGCCAGCAGCTTACGGGACACCATATACGAGCAGTACTTC
CDR3 protein: CASSLRDTIYEQYF

V gene: TRBV7-2
clone size: .
J gene: TRBJ2-1
D gene: .
CDR3 DNA: TGTGCCAGCAGCTTAGAGGGTGCGGGGCAGTTCTTC
CDR3 protein: CASSLEGAGQFF

V gene: TRBV6-1
clone size: .
J gene: TRBJ1-4
D gene: TRBD1
CDR3 DNA: TGTGCCAGCAGTGAAGCTGGGACAGCTTGGACTAATGAAAAACTGTTTTTT
CDR3 protein: CASSEAGTAWTNEKLFF

V gene: TRBV4-3
clone size: .
J gene: TRBJ2-1
D gene: .
CDR3 DNA: TGCGCCAGCAGCCAAGGTCGGGGGAGCTCCTACAATGAGCAGTTCTTC
CDR3 protein: CASSQGRGSSYNEQFF